Below, one TCR beta chain is given with its context. Assay: immunoSEQ multiplex PCR; the TCRdb copy retains only in-frame clones and omits some. The table records over 150,000 clones, approximately 92% of them present only once. Germline V CDR1 and CDR2: ENHRY, SYGVKD. V lost 3 bases, J lost 4 bases, and 6 bases stayed unmatched. This CDR3 region has 16 residues. This specimen belongs to a study of control samples from healthy donors and cancer patients. The sequenced material came from blood. The clonotype was recovered from a man between 18 and 35 years old in good health. The chain is built from TRBV10-3 and TRBJ1-1, with TRBD1 matching over 12 bases. The CDR3 loop reads CAISEPGQGAITEAFF. In nucleotides, the CDR3 is TGTGCCATCAGTGAACCGGGACAGGGGGCTATCACTGAAGCTTTCTTT.